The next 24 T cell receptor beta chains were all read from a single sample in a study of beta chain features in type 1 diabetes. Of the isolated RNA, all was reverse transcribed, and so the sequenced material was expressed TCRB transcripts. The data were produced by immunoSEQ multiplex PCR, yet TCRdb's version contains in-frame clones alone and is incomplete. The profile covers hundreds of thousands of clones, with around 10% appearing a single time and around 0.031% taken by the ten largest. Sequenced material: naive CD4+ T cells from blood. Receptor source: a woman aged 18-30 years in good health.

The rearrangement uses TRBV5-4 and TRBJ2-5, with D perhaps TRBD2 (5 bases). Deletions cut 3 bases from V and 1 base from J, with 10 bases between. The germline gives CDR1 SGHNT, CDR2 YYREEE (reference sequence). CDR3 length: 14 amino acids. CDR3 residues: CASSSMDFQETQYF. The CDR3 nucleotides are TGTGCCAGCAGCTCTATGGACTTCCAAGAGACCCAGTACTTC.

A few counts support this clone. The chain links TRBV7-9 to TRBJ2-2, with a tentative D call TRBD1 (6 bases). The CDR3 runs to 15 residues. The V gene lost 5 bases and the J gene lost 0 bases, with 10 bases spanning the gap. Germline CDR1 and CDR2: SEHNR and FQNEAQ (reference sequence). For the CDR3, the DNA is TGTGCCAGCAGCCTGGACAGTGCGAACACCGGGGAGCTGTTTTTT. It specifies CASSLDSANTGELFF.

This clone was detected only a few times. The CDR3 region is CASSPGTGVDGGYTF. CDR3 nucleotides: TGTGCCAGCTCACCAGGGACAGGTGTCGATGGTGGCTACACCTTC. The chain combines TRBV18 with TRBJ1-2; 8 bases are shared with TRBD1. With 2 bases clipped from V and 7 bases from J, the junction kept 9 bases outside the gene matches. CDR1 and CDR2 (germline): KGHSH, LQKENI. CDR3 length: 15 residues.

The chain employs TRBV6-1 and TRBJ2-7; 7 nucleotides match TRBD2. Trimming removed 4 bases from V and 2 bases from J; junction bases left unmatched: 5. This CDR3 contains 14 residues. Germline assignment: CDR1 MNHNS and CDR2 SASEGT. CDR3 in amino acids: CASSVLAGPYEQYF. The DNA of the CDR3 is TGTGCCAGCAGTGTCTTAGCGGGCCCCTACGAGCAGTACTTC.

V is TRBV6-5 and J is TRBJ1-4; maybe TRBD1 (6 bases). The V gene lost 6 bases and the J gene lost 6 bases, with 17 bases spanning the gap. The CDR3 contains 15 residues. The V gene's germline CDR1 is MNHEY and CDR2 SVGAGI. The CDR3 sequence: CASSNEGGLYEKLFF. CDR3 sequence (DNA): TGTGCCAGCAGCAACGAAGGGGGTCTGTATGAAAAACTGTTTTTT.

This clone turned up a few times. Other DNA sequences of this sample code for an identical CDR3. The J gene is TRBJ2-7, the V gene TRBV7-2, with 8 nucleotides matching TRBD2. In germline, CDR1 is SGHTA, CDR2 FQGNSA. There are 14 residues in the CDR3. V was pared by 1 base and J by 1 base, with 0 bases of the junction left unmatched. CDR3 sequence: CASSLVAGSYEQYF. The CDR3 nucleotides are TGTGCCAGCAGCTTAGTAGCGGGGTCCTACGAGCAGTACTTC.

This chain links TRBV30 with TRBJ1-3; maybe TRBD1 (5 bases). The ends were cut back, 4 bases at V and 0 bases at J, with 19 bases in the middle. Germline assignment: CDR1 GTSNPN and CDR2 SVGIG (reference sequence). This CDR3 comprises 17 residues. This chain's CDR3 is CAWNSYGGARSGNTIYF. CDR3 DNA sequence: TGTGCCTGGAATAGTTACGGCGGGGCGCGCTCTGGAAACACCATATATTTT.

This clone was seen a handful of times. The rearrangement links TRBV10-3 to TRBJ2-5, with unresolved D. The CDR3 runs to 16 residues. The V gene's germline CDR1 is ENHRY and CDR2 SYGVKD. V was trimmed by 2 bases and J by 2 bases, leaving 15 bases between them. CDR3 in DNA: TGTGCCATCAGTGAGAGGAACATAGCAACTCAAGAGACCCAGTACTTC. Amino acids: CAISERNIATQETQYF.

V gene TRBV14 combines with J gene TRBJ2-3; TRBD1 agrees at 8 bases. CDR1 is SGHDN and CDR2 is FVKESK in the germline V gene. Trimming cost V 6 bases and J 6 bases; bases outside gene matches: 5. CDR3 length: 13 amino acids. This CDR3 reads CASRRQGHDTQYF. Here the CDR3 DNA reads TGTGCCAGCAGACGACAGGGGCACGATACGCAGTATTTT.

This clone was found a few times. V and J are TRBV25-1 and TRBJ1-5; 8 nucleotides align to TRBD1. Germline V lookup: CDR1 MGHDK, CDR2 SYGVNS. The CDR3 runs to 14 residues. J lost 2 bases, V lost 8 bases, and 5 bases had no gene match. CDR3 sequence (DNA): TGTGCCAGCTCCCCGACAGGGGGCAATCAGCCCCAGCATTTT. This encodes CASSPTGGNQPQHF.

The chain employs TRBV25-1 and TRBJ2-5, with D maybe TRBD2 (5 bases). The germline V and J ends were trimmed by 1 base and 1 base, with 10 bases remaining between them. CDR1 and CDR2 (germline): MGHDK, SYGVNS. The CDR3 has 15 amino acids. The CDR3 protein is CASSEFMGSQETQYF. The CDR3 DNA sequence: TGTGCCAGCAGTGAATTTATGGGGAGCCAAGAGACCCAGTACTTC.

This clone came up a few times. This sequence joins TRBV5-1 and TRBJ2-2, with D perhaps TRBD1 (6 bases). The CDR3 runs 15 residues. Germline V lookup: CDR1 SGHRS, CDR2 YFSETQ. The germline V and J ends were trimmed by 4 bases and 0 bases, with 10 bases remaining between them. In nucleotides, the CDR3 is TGCGCCAGCAGCACCGGACAGACGAACACCGGGGAGCTGTTTTTT. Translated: CASSTGQTNTGELFF.

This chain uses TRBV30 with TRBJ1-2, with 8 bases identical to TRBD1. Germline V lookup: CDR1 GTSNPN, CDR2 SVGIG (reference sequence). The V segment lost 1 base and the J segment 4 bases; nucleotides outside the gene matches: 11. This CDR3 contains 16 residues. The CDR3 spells CAWSDNQGALGYGYTF. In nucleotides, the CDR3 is TGTGCCTGGAGTGACAACCAGGGGGCGTTGGGCTATGGCTACACCTTC.

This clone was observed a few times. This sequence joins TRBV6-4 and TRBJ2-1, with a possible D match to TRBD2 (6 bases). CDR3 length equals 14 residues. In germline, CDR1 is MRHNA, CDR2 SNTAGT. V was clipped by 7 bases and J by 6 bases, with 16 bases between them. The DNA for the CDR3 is TGTGCCAGCAACAAGACGGAGGGTTGCAATGAGCAGTTCTTC. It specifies CASNKTEGCNEQFF.

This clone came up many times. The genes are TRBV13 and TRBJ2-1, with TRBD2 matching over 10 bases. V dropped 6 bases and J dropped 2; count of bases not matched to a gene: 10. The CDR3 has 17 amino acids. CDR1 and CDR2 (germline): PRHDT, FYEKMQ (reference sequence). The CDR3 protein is CASSNPLAGAAYNEQFF. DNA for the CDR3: TGTGCCAGCAGTAACCCCCTAGCGGGAGCGGCCTACAATGAGCAGTTCTTC.

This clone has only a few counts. CDR3 coding DNA: TGTGCCAGCAGTCCCGGGACAGGTTCCTACGAGCAGTACTTC. Protein product: CASSPGTGSYEQYF. The chain combines TRBV2 with TRBJ2-7; 8 nucleotides agree with TRBD1. Germline V gene lookup returns CDR1 SNHLY and CDR2 FYNNEI. The CDR3 loop spans 14 amino acids. The ends lost 5 bases at V and 1 base at J; junction bases unmatched: 4. The full variable domain, with the rest looked up from reference TRBV2 and TRBJ2-7, is EPEVTQTPSHQVTQMGQEVILRCVPISNHLYFYWYRQILGQKVEFLVSFYNNEISEKSEIFDDQFSVERPDGSNFTLKIRSTKLEDSAMYFCASSPGTGSYEQYFGPGTRLTVT.

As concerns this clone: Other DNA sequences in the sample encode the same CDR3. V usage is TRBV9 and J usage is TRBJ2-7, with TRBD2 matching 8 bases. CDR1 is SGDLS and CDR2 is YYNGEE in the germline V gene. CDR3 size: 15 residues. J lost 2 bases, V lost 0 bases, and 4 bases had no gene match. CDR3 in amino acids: CASSVAPGGAYEQYF. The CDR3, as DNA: TGTGCCAGCAGCGTAGCCCCGGGAGGGGCCTACGAGCAGTACTTC.

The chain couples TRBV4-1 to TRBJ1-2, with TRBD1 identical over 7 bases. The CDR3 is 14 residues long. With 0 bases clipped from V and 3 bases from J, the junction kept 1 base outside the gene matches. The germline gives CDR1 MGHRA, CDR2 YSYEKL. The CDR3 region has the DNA TGCGCCAGCAGCCAAGACGGGACAGACTATGGCTACACCTTC. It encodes CASSQDGTDYGYTF.

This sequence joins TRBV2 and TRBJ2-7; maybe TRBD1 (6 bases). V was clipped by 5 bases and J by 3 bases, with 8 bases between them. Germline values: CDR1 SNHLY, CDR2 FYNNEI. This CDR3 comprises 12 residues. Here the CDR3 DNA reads TGTGCCAGCAGTCGACAGGTCTACGAGCAGTACTTC. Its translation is CASSRQVYEQYF. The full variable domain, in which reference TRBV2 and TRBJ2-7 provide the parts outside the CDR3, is EPEVTQTPSHQVTQMGQEVILRCVPISNHLYFYWYRQILGQKVEFLVSFYNNEISEKSEIFDDQFSVERPDGSNFTLKIRSTKLEDSAMYFCASSRQVYEQYFGPGTRLTVT.

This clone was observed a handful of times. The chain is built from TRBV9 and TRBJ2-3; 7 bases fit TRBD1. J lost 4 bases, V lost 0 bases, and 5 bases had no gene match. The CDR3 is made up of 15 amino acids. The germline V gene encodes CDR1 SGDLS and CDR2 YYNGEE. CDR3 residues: CASSVVGQGADTQYF. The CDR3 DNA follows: TGTGCCAGCAGCGTAGTGGGTCAGGGGGCAGATACGCAGTATTTT.

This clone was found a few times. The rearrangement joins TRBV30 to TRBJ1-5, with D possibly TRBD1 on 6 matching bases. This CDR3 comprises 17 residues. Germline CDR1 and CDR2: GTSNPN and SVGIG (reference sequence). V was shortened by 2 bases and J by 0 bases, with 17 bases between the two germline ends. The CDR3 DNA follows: TGTGCCTGGAGTAGGACGGCGGGGGCATATAGCAATCAGCCCCAGCATTTT. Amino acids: CAWSRTAGAYSNQPQHF. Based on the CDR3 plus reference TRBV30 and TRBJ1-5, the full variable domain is SQTIHQWPATLVQPVGSPLSLECTVEGTSNPNLYWYRQAAGRGLQLLFYSVGIGQISSEVPQNLSASRPQDRQFILSSKKLLLSDSGFYLCAWSRTAGAYSNQPQHFGDGTRLSIL.

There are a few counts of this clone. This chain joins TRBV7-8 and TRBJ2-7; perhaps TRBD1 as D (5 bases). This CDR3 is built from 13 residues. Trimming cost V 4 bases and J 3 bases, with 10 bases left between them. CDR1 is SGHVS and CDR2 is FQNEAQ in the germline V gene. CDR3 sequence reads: CASSSRVYYEQYF. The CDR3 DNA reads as TGTGCCAGCAGCTCCAGGGTTTACTACGAGCAGTACTTC.

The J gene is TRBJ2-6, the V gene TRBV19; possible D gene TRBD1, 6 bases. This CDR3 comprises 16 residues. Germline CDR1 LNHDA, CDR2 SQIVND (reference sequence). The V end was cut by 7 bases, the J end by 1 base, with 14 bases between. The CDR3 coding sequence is TGTGCCAGTAAAACAGGGTTTACTTCTGGGGCCAACGTCCTGACTTTC. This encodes CASKTGFTSGANVLTF.

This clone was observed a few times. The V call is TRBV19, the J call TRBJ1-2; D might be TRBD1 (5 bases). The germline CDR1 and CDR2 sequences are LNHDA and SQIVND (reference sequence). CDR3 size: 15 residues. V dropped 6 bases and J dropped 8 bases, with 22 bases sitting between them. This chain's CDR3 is CASSPGGSRGRGYTF. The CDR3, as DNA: TGTGCCAGTAGCCCCGGGGGATCCCGGGGACGGGGCTACACCTTC.